The T cell receptor (beta chain) under discussion was sequenced for a study of blood T cell repertoires in COVID-19 (dated by TCRdb to about 2020). Notes on the research overall: Collaborator samples came from the United States, Italy and Spain and covered acute and convalescent phases of COVID-19. Samples were obtained from the ongoing ImmuneRACE study (first 160 participants) and from 1,000 to 1,500 subjects provided by 6 global collaborators. Sample metadata almost always included a de-identified subject ID, COVID-19 status, age in years and sex. The repertoires were released in a freely available public database intended as a resource for research on the immune response to SARS-CoV-2. The dataset comprised deeply sampled blood TCRbeta repertoires from subjects exposed to, actively infected with, or recovered from COVID-19. Where available, HLA class I and class II types were obtained from metadata supplied by the sample provider rather than from assay-based typing. The prospective study material was composed of cDNA or gDNA derived from T cells, B-cell-depleted T cells, or PBMCs. General study outcomes and caveats: Clinical and demographic metadata were provided uncurated, with the amount varying by source and participant.

V was cut back by 4 bases and J by 2 bases, leaving a gap of 15 bases between them. The CDR3 numbers 15 residues from cysteine through phenylalanine. Of the read, only the CDR3 DNA is kept; its 45 bases are in frame from base 1. The germline V gene specifies SGHRS as CDR1 and YFSETQ as CDR2. Each collaborating institution followed its own protocols to collect whole blood in K2EDTA tubes. For TCRbeta analysis, collaborator samples were shipped as frozen whole blood, as isolated PBMCs, or as DNA extracted from either sample type. For this clone: Its antigen remains undetermined. There are no base qualities to consult, and no much larger clone falls within one base.

TCRbeta CDR3 regions were amplified from genomic DNA by means of the immunoSEQ Assay, a bias-controlled multiplex PCR. The original methods were these. Nucleated cell counts per sample were estimated from amplification of reference gene primers within the assay. To quantify the absolute abundance of each unique TCRbeta CDR3 rearrangement, sequence reads were collapsed and filtered. For each sample, productive Simpson clonality was calculated as the square root of Simpson's diversity index over productive rearrangements. In its TCRdb copy, this immuneACCESS table keeps in-frame sequences only and misses some clones. Where compared with another copy, unresolved V genes explain less than half of these, and the others have no known cause. The DNA was the basis for D and trimming; V, J and clone size are from that table. This sample has approximately 200,000 clones in its table, and around 90% of those were observed once. Approximately 1.8% of the sample goes to the ten largest clones.

This TCR was recovered from a man aged 70-80 years with acute or convalescent COVID-19. Sequenced sample: peripheral blood. The V gene is TRBV5-1 and the J gene is TRBJ2-5, with TRBD1 tentatively as D gene (6 bases match). The CDR3 region: CASSGHGTRQETQYF. The DNA is TGCGCCAGCAGCGGACACGGGACAAGACAAGAGACCCAGTACTTC.